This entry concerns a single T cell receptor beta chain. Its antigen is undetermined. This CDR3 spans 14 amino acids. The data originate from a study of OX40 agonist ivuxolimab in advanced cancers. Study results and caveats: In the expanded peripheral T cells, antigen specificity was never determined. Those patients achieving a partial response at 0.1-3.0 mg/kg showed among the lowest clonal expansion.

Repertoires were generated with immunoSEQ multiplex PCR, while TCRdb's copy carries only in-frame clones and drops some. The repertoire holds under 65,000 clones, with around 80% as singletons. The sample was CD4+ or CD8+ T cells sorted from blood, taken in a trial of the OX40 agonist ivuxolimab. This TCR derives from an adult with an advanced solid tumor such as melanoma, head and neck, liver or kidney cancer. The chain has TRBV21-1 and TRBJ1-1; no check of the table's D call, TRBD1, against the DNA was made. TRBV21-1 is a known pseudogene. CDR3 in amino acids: CASSKSWPNTEAFF. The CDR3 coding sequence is TGTGCCAGCAGCAAATCGTGGCCGAACACTGAAGCTTTCTTT.